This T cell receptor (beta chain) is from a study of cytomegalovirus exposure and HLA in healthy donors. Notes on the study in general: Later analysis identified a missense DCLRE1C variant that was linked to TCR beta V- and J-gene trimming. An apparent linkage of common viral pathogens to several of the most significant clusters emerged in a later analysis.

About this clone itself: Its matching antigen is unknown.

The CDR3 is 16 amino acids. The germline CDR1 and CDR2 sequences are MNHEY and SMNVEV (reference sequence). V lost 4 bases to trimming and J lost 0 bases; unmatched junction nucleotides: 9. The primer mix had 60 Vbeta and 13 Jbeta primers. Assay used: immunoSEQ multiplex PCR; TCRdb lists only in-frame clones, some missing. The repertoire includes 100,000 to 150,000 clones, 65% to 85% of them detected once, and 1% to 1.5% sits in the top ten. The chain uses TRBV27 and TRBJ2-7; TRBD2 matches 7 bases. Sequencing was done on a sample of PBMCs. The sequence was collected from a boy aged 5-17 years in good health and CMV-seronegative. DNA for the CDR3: TGTGCCAGCAGTTCCGCCGGGAGGAACAACTCCTACGAGCAGTACTTC. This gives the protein CASSSAGRNNSYEQYF.